A selection of T cell receptor beta chains follows, all from one sample in a study of Graves' ophthalmopathy and Graves' hyperthyroidism. TCRdb recomputed calls from the multiplex PCR reads with MiXCR, one row per CDR3 protein. The repertoire holds about 1.2 million distinct CDR3 sequences, with roughly 35% as singletons. Specimen: peripheral blood or thyroid tissue (not recorded which). Receptor source: an adult man with Graves' hyperthyroidism. Each CDR3 is given with its conserved first and last residue. D genes are given only for firm matches. Not every row has a clone size; where given, it reads once, few, many or a size class.

D,J,size,V,DNA,CDR3
TRBD2,TRBJ2-5,.,TRBV15,TGTGCCACCAGCAGTTTAGCGGGCGCCCAAGAGACCCAGTACTTC,CATSSLAGAQETQYF
TRBD1,TRBJ2-2,.,TRBV10-3,TGTGCCATCAGTGAGTCGACAGGGCCGAACACCGGGGAGCTGTTTTTT,CAISESTGPNTGELFF
.,TRBJ1-4,.,TRBV10-2,TGCGCCAGCAGTGAGTCGGAGCAGACAAATGAAAAACTGTTTTTT,CASSESEQTNEKLFF
.,TRBJ2-7,once,TRBV5-1,TGCGCCAGCACGGTTGAGGGGAGGAACGAGCAGTACTTC,CASTVEGRNEQYF
.,TRBJ2-2,.,TRBV7-9,TGTGCCAGCAGCTTGTCTACCCAGGGAACCGGGGAGCTGTTTTTT,CASSLSTQGTGELFF
.,TRBJ2-2,many,TRBV29-1,TGCAGCGTTGAAGACGGGCCCATGAACACCGGGGAGCTGTTTTTT,CSVEDGPMNTGELFF
TRBD1,TRBJ1-1,many,TRBV29-1,TGCAGCGTCGGAAACAGACAGGGGTGGAACACTGAAGCTTTCTTT,CSVGNRQGWNTEAFF
.,TRBJ1-4,.,TRBV6-6,TGTGCCAGCAGTTACTTGGTCAGGACGGCAACTAATGAAAAACTGTTTTTT,CASSYLVRTATNEKLFF
.,TRBJ2-6,.,TRBV29-1,TGCAGCGTCAAAGGGAGTTCTGGGGCCAACGTCCTGACTTTC,CSVKGSSGANVLTF
.,TRBJ1-2,few,TRBV5-5,TGTGCCAGCAGCTTGAGGGGCTACAGGCGGTCTAACTATGGCTACACCTTC,CASSLRGYRRSNYGYTF
.,TRBJ1-4,.,TRBV5-1,TGTGCCAGCAGCCGCGGCGGGCCAGGGTCCGGTGAAAAACTGTTTTTT,CASSRGGPGSGEKLFF
.,TRBJ1-2,many,TRBV29-1,TGCAGCGTTGACAGGGACTATGGCTACACCTTC,CSVDRDYGYTF
.,TRBJ1-5,.,TRBV6-1,TGTGCCAGCAGTAACCTGAATAGCAATCAGCCCCAGCATTTT,CASSNLNSNQPQHF
.,TRBJ1-2,many,TRBV6-5,TGTGCCAGCAGGGCGGGGGAGTATGGCTACACCTTC,CASRAGEYGYTF